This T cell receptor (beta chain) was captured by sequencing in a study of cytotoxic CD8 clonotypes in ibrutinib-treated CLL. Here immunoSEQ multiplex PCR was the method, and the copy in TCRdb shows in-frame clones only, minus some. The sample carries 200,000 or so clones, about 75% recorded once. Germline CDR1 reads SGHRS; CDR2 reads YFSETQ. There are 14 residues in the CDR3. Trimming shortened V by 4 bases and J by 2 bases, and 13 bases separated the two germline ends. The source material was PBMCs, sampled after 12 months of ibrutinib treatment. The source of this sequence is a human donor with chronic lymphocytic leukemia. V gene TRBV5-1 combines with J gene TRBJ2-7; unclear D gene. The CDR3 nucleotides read TGCGCCAGCAGCACCGATCAACCACCCTACGAGCAGTACTTC. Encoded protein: CASSTDQPPYEQYF.